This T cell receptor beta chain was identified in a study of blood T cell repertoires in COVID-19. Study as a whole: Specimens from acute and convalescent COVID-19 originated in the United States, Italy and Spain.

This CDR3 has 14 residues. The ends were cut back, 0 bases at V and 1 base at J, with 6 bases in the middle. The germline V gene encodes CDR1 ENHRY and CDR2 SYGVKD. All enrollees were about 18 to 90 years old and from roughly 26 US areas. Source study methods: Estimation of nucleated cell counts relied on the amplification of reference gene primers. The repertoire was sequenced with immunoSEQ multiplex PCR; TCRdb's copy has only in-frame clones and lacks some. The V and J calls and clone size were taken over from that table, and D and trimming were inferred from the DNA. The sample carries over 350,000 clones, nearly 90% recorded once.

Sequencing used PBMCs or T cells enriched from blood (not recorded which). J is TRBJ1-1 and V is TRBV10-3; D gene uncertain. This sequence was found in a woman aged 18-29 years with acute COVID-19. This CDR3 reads CAISESLGNTEAFF. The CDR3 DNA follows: TGTGCCATCAGTGAGTCCCTAGGGAACACTGAAGCTTTCTTT.